The 22 T cell receptor beta chains given below trace back to one sample, sequenced in a study of T cell changes during pregnancy in multiple sclerosis. Sequencing was performed with immunoSEQ multiplex PCR; in TCRdb, only in-frame clones are kept and a portion is missing. The table has tens of thousands of clones, 75% to 95% seen once. The sequenced sample was peripheral blood, obtained before pregnancy. These receptors were taken from a female donor with multiple sclerosis, enrolled in a pregnancy study.

This clone was observed a handful of times. The genes are TRBV19 and TRBJ2-5, with D unclear. V lost 2 bases and J 5 bases, leaving 6 bases between the germline ends. The germline gives CDR1 LNHDA, CDR2 SQIVND (reference sequence). The CDR3 is 12 residues long. The CDR3 spells CASSINGETQYF. The CDR3 DNA reads as TGTGCCAGTAGTATAAACGGGGAGACCCAGTACTTC. Complete variable domain (other parts from reference TRBV19 and TRBJ2-5): DGGITQSPKYLFRKEGQNVTLSCEQNLNHDAMYWYRQDPGQGLRLIYYSQIVNDFQKGDIAEGYSVSREKKESFPLTVTSAQKNPTAFYLCASSINGETQYFGPGTRLLVL.

This chain links TRBV2 with TRBJ1-1; D is uncertain. Germline V gene data show CDR1 as SNHLY and CDR2 as FYNNEI. This CDR3 is 14 amino acids long. The germline V and J ends were trimmed by 6 bases and 4 bases, with 15 bases remaining between them. CDR3 coding DNA: TGTGCCAGCAGGACCCCACGGGGAAGCACTGAAGCTTTCTTT. It codes for CASRTPRGSTEAFF.

The rearrangement links TRBV28 to TRBJ1-5; a possible D gene is TRBD1 (5 bases). The CDR3 contains 16 residues. V lost 4 bases, J lost 7 bases, and 20 bases lay in between. Germline assignment: CDR1 MDHEN and CDR2 SYDVKM. The CDR3 DNA is TGTGCCAGCAGTTCCGGGACTATACCCTTAGACCAGCCCCAGCATTTT. It codes for CASSSGTIPLDQPQHF.

This clone was detected only a few times. The V gene is TRBV18, the J gene TRBJ1-1, with D uncertain. The germline V and J ends were trimmed by 3 bases and 2 bases, with 10 bases remaining between them. Germline CDR1 KGHSH, CDR2 LQKENI. The CDR3 runs 14 residues. The CDR3 loop reads CASSPRQENTEAFF. The CDR3 DNA sequence: TGTGCCAGCTCACCTAGGCAGGAAAACACTGAAGCTTTCTTT.

The chain joins TRBV7-3 to TRBJ1-2; TRBD1 aligns across 8 bases. The V and J ends lost 5 bases and 4 bases, in that order; junction bases with no gene match: 9. Germline CDR1 reads SGHTA; CDR2 reads FQGTGA. The length of the CDR3 is 15 residues. The CDR3 is CASSQTGDESYGYTF. DNA of the CDR3: TGTGCCAGCAGCCAGACAGGGGACGAGAGCTATGGCTACACCTTC.

This sequence joins TRBV11-3 and TRBJ1-2; D remains unclear. The CDR3 consists of 13 residues. Per the germline V gene, CDR1 is SGHNT and CDR2 is YENEEA. Trimming cost V 8 bases and J 0 bases, with 10 bases left between them. Here the CDR3 reads CASRSLSNYGYTF. As DNA, the CDR3 is TGTGCCAGCCGTAGCCTCTCTAACTATGGCTACACCTTC. The whole variable domain, remainder taken from reference TRBV11-3 and TRBJ1-2, is EAGVVQSPRYKIIEKKQPVAFWCNPISGHNTLYWYLQNLGQGPELLIRYENEEAVDDSQLPKDRFSAERLKGVDSTLKIQPAELGDSAVYLCASRSLSNYGYTFGSGTRLTVV.

This clone appeared a single time. The V call is TRBV7-6, the J call TRBJ2-1; D remains ambiguous. This CDR3 comprises 15 residues. The V gene's germline CDR1 is SGHVS and CDR2 FNYEAQ. Trimming removed 4 bases at V and 5 bases at J, with 15 bases between. The CDR3 sequence is CASSSQVRYDNEQFF. The DNA for the CDR3 is TGTGCCAGCAGCTCTCAAGTGAGGTACGACAATGAGCAGTTCTTC. Looking up the rest from reference TRBV7-6 and TRBJ2-1 gives the full variable domain: GAGVSQSPRYKVTKRGQDVALRCDPISGHVSLYWYRQALGQGPEFLTYFNYEAQQDKSGLPNDRFSAERPEGSISTLTIQRTEQRDSAMYRCASSSQVRYDNEQFFGPGTRLTVL.

The gene calls are TRBV5-1 and TRBJ2-3; D uncertain. Germline V gene lookup returns CDR1 SGHRS and CDR2 YFSETQ. CDR3 size: 15 residues. The V and J ends lost 3 bases and 1 base respectively, with 12 bases between them. CDR3 protein: CASSSGPRGTDTQYF. DNA of the CDR3: TGCGCCAGCAGCTCTGGTCCCCGGGGCACAGATACGCAGTATTTT.

J is TRBJ1-1 and V is TRBV2, with D perhaps TRBD1 (6 bases). CDR3 size: 14 residues. CDR1 and CDR2 (germline): SNHLY, FYNNEI. V was trimmed by 3 bases and J by 3 bases, leaving 11 bases between them. The CDR3 DNA is TGTGCCAGCAGTGATTCAGGGGCGGACACTGAAGCTTTCTTT. Its translation: CASSDSGADTEAFF.

The chain links TRBV6-1 to TRBJ2-7; D might be TRBD2 (5 bases). V was cut by 6 bases and J by 3 bases, with 6 bases left in between. This CDR3 has 11 residues. CDR1 MNHNS and CDR2 SASEGT come from the germline V gene. In nucleotides, the CDR3 is TGTGCCAGCAGGGACTTCTACGAGCAGTACTTC. Translation: CASRDFYEQYF.

The CDR3 region has the DNA TGTGCCTGGAGTGTAAGGGCGGGAGGGGGGGCAGATACGCAGTATTTT. Translation: CAWSVRAGGGADTQYF. J is TRBJ2-3 and V is TRBV30, with TRBD2 matching over 9 bases. The ends lost 0 bases at V and 4 bases at J; junction bases unmatched: 8. CDR3 length equals 16 residues. The germline gives CDR1 GTSNPN, CDR2 SVGIG (reference sequence).

The V and J genes are TRBV7-9 and TRBJ1-1, with no clear D. Looked up from germline, CDR1 is SEHNR and CDR2 is FQNEAQ (reference sequence). V dropped 5 bases and J dropped 7 bases, with 17 bases sitting between them. CDR3 size: 14 residues. CDR3 sequence reads: CASSPPEGNLEAFF. For the CDR3, the DNA is TGTGCCAGCAGCCCCCCGGAGGGCAACCTTGAAGCTTTCTTT.

With respect to this clone: The junction does not match germline at one end; this may be a read error. The CDR3 reads CATSRDATENERYF. Here the CDR3 DNA reads TGTGCCACCAGCAGAGATGCGACAGAGAACGAGCGGTACTTC. V and J are TRBV15 and TRBJ2-7; D might be TRBD1 (5 bases). The CDR3 is 14 residues long. Germline loops: CDR1 LNHNV, CDR2 YYDKDF (reference sequence).

This rearrangement joins TRBV6-1 to TRBJ2-1, with TRBD2 matching over 9 bases. V shed 4 bases, J shed 8 bases, and the junction held 12 bases outside the gene matches. CDR3 length: 16 amino acids. CDR1 and CDR2 (germline): MNHNS, SASEGT. In nucleotides, the CDR3 is TGTGCCAGCAGTGCGACTAGCGGCCTACGGCTGGATGAGCAGTTCTTC. Residues: CASSATSGLRLDEQFF.

This chain joins TRBV7-8 and TRBJ1-1; 7 nucleotides match TRBD1. The germline V gene has CDR1 SGHVS and CDR2 FQNEAQ. The CDR3 loop spans 12 amino acids. Trimming removed 1 base from V and 13 bases from J; junction bases left unmatched: 6. CDR3 sequence: CASSLVGGKVFF. The CDR3 nucleotides read TGTGCCAGCAGCTTAGTAGGGGGCAAGGTTTTCTTT.

The CDR3 DNA reads TGTGCCAGCAGTTTGATGATAGCGGGAGGCTCCTACGAGCAGTACTTC. It codes for CASSLMIAGGSYEQYF. V usage is TRBV28 and J usage is TRBJ2-7; TRBD2 aligns across 10 bases. In germline, CDR1 is MDHEN, CDR2 SYDVKM. CDR3 length: 16 amino acids. Trimming removed 3 bases from V and 0 bases from J; junction bases left unmatched: 5.

The chain couples TRBV7-3 to TRBJ2-1; 7 bases are shared with TRBD2. Germline V CDR1 and CDR2: SGHTA, FQGTGA. This CDR3 is built from 16 residues. J lost 0 bases, V lost 4 bases, and 6 bases had no gene match. DNA for the CDR3: TGTGCCAGCAGCTGGGTGGGCGGGAGCTCCTACAATGAGCAGTTCTTC. This gives the protein CASSWVGGSSYNEQFF. Full variable domain (missing parts from reference TRBV7-3 and TRBJ2-1): GAGVSQTPSNKVTEKGKYVELRCDPISGHTALYWYRQSLGQGPEFLIYFQGTGAADDSGLPNDRFFAVRPEGSVSTLKIQRTERGDSAVYLCASSWVGGSSYNEQFFGPGTRLTVL.

The chain combines TRBV7-2 with TRBJ2-7; weak D call: TRBD1 (6 bases). The CDR3 contains 15 residues. Germline loops: CDR1 SGHTA, CDR2 FQGNSA. Trimming left V 5 bases short and J 0 bases short, with 14 bases between. DNA for the CDR3: TGTGCCAGCAGCCTGACAGGATCTAGCTCCTACGAGCAGTACTTC. Encoded protein: CASSLTGSSSYEQYF.

This chain uses TRBV7-9 with TRBJ2-2; TRBD2 matches 14 bases. Germline V gene sequence: CDR1 SEHNR, CDR2 FQNEAQ (reference sequence). After removal of 5 bases from V and 5 bases from J, the junction contained 7 bases not matched to a gene. This CDR3 region has 17 residues. CDR3 in amino acids: CASSPGLAGVRTGELFF. CDR3 sequence (DNA): TGTGCCAGCAGCCCGGGACTAGCGGGAGTTCGAACCGGGGAGCTGTTTTTT.

The CDR3 protein is CASRYGPLADTQYF. CDR3 coding DNA: TGTGCCAGCAGGTACGGGCCCCTGGCAGATACGCAGTATTTT. The chain couples TRBV6-5 to TRBJ2-3; D is ambiguous. Germline CDR1 is MNHEY and CDR2 is SVGAGI. V shed 6 bases and J shed 4 bases, with 14 bases lying between them. The CDR3 is 14 residues long.

The chain couples TRBV7-9 to TRBJ2-1; 8 nucleotides match TRBD2. Germline V gene lookup returns CDR1 SEHNR and CDR2 FQNEAQ (reference sequence). The V segment lost 6 bases and the J segment 0 bases; nucleotides outside the gene matches: 4. The CDR3 has 15 residues. The chain's CDR3 is CASRPGTSSYNEQFF. CDR3 DNA: TGTGCCAGCAGACCCGGGACTAGCTCCTACAATGAGCAGTTCTTC.

V is TRBV7-6 and J is TRBJ2-3; TRBD2 aligns across 10 bases. This CDR3 region has 15 residues. Trimming cost V 4 bases and J 4 bases; bases outside gene matches: 5. Per the germline V gene, CDR1 is SGHVS and CDR2 is FNYEAQ. The CDR3, as DNA: TGTGCCAGCAGCTATTCAGCGGGGGGGGCAGATACGCAGTATTTT. Translated: CASSYSAGGADTQYF.